This T cell receptor beta chain was sequenced for a study of post-analysis software for immune sequencing data. Whole-study findings and limits: Under F measure analysis, samples from one preparation batch co-clustered strongly.

Included in the TCR beta cDNA libraries were unique molecular identifiers. One entry per CDR3 protein, called by TCRdb with MiXCR from the PCR reads. The sample lists hundreds of thousands of distinct CDR3 sequences; roughly 58% were seen once. As to this clonotype: Its antigen is undetermined.

This sequence was found in a girl under 18 with multiple sclerosis. Specimen: blood.

Here the CDR3 reads CASSPQGIQETQYF. The CDR3 DNA follows: TGCGCCAGCAGCCCGCAGGGGATCCAAGAGACCCAGTACTTC. The chain employs TRBV4-1 and TRBJ2-5, with a possible D match to TRBD1 (6 bases). CDR1 MGHRA and CDR2 YSYEKL come from the germline V gene. V was clipped by 4 bases and J by 1 base, with 10 bases between them. CDR3 length: 14 amino acids.